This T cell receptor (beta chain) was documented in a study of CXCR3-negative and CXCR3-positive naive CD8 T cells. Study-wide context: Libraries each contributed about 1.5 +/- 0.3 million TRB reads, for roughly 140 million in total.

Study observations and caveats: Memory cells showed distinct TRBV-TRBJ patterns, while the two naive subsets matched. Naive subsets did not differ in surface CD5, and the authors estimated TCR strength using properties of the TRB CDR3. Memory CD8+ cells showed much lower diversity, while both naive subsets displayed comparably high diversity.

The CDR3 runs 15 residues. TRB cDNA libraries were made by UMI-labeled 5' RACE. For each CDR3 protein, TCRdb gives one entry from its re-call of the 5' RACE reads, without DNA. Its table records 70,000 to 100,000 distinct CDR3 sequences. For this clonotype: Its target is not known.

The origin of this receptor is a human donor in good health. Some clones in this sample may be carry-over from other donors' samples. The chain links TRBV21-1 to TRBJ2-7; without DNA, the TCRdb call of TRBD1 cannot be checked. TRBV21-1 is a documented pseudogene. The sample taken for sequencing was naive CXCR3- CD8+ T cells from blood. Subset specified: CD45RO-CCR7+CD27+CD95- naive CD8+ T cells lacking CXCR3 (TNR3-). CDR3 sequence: CASNQPRSPSYEQYF.